The 20 T cell receptor beta chains listed next were all sequenced from one sample in a study of CD4 T cells in relation to SARS-CoV-2 and coronaviruses. Unexposed donor CD4+ T cells date from about 2011-2019, before the COVID-19 pandemic. The cells were cultured for under twelve days before CD4+ T cells were isolated. Their recognized antigens are unknown. Repertoires were generated with immunoSEQ multiplex PCR, while TCRdb's copy carries only in-frame clones and drops some. The sample includes about 17,000 clones, around three quarters of them seen just once. Material for sequencing was CD4+ T cells from PBMCs, cultured in vitro. These receptors all stem from a human donor in good health.

This clone was counted between two and nine times. The rearrangement joins TRBV29-1 to TRBJ1-1; TRBD1 matches 7 bases. CDR3 length: 12 amino acids. Germline assignment: CDR1 SQVTM and CDR2 ANQGSEA. The junction had 3 bases not matched to a gene; V was cut back by 7 bases and J by 1 base. CDR3 sequence reads: CSAGTENTEAFF. CDR3 sequence (DNA): TGCAGCGCCGGGACAGAGAACACTGAAGCTTTCTTT.

The chain couples TRBV5-8 to TRBJ2-5, with 9 bases aligning to TRBD2. This CDR3 spans 15 amino acids. The germline CDR1 and CDR2 sequences are SGHTS and YDEGEE. V was pared by 0 bases and J by 5 bases, with 5 bases of the junction left unmatched. The CDR3, as DNA: TGTGCCAGCAGCTTGGAAGGGACTAGCTTTGAGACCCAGTACTTC. Translated, it gives CASSLEGTSFETQYF.

This chain connects TRBV5-1 to TRBJ2-5; 8 bases are a match to TRBD2. Trimming took 5 bases from V and 4 from J; bases not matched to a gene: 10. This CDR3 has 15 amino acids. Germline lookup yields CDR1 SGHRS and CDR2 YFSETQ. This CDR3 is CASSASGGSRETQYF. In nucleotides, the CDR3 is TGCGCCAGCAGTGCCAGCGGGGGTTCGCGAGAGACCCAGTACTTC.

V and J are TRBV27 and TRBJ2-5, with 10 bases matching TRBD2. The CDR3 has 15 residues. J was trimmed by 5 bases and V by 5 bases; bases with no gene match: 8. Germline CDR1 and CDR2: MNHEY and SMNVEV (reference sequence). The CDR3 nucleotides read TGTGCCAGCAGTGGAAGCGGGGGGGCTCGGGAGACCCAGTACTTC. Its translation is CASSGSGGARETQYF.

This clone was counted only a few times. The chain links TRBV5-1 to TRBJ2-2, with D unresolved. CDR1 and CDR2 from the germline V gene are SGHRS and YFSETQ. There are 14 residues in the CDR3. The V end was cut by 4 bases, the J end by 5 bases, with 12 bases between. CDR3 region: CASSPGRDTGELFF. The CDR3, as DNA: TGCGCCAGCAGCCCCGGTAGAGATACCGGGGAGCTGTTTTTT.

The chain combines TRBV19 with TRBJ1-3, with D uncertain. V was clipped by 6 bases and J by 0 bases, with 6 bases between them. The CDR3 totals 13 residues. The V gene's germline CDR1 is LNHDA and CDR2 SQIVND (reference sequence). CDR3: CASRYYSGNTIYF. In DNA form, the CDR3 reads TGTGCCAGTAGATATTACTCTGGAAACACCATATATTTT.

The rearrangement joins TRBV5-1 to TRBJ2-1; D is possibly TRBD2 (6 bases). Germline V gene sequence: CDR1 SGHRS, CDR2 YFSETQ. Trimming left V 0 bases short and J 4 bases short, with 11 bases between. The CDR3 length is 15 residues. The CDR3 sequence: CASSLEEGLYNEQFF. The CDR3 bases are TGCGCCAGCAGCTTGGAGGAGGGCCTATACAATGAGCAGTTCTTC.

The rearrangement links TRBV7-2 to TRBJ2-1; tentative D call: TRBD1 (6 bases). Between the trimmed V and J ends, which lost 5 bases and 5 bases, there was a span of 16 bases. This CDR3 spans 15 amino acids. Germline CDR1 SGHTA, CDR2 FQGNSA. The DNA for the CDR3 is TGTGCCAGCAGCCCTCCGGGCAGGGGAAACAATGAGCAGTTCTTC. It yields the protein CASSPPGRGNNEQFF.

The V call is TRBV10-3, the J call TRBJ2-7; TRBD2 agrees at 7 bases. CDR3 length: 16 amino acids. J lost 1 base, V lost 0 bases, and 6 bases had no gene match. The germline V gene has CDR1 ENHRY and CDR2 SYGVKD. This CDR3 is CAISESAGENSYEQYF. The CDR3 DNA follows: TGTGCCATCAGTGAGTCGGCGGGAGAGAATTCCTACGAGCAGTACTTC.

This chain joins TRBV7-2 and TRBJ2-4, with 7 bases identical to TRBD1. CDR3 length: 14 amino acids. V lost 1 base to trimming and J lost 7 bases; unmatched junction nucleotides: 4. CDR1 is SGHTA, CDR2 FQGNSA, per germline. The CDR3 region is CASSLGGQANIQYF. In nucleotides, the CDR3 is TGTGCCAGCAGCTTAGGCGGACAGGCCAACATTCAGTACTTC. Using reference TRBV7-2 and TRBJ2-4 for the parts outside the CDR3, the full variable domain is GAGVSQSPSNKVTEKGKDVELRCDPISGHTALYWYRQSLGQGLEFLIYFQGNSAPDKSGLPSDRFSAERTGGSVSTLTIQRTQQEDSAVYLCASSLGGQANIQYFGAGTRLSVL.

This clone was recorded a few times. The chain couples TRBV9 to TRBJ1-1; D perhaps matches TRBD1 (5 bases). Germline-derived CDR1 and CDR2 are SGDLS and YYNGEE. V was trimmed by 4 bases and J by 6 bases, leaving 16 bases between them. The CDR3 has 14 residues. Here the CDR3 DNA reads TGTGCCAGCAGCTCAAGCGGTGGGACCCCTGAAGCTTTCTTT. Residues: CASSSSGGTPEAFF.

The rearrangement uses TRBV4-1 and TRBJ2-2; perhaps TRBD2 as D (5 bases). This CDR3 spans 17 amino acids. The ends were cut back, 4 bases at V and 4 bases at J, with 19 bases in the middle. Germline values: CDR1 MGHRA, CDR2 YSYEKL. CDR3 sequence (DNA): TGCGCCAGCAGCCTCCAAGGTAGCGATAGTAGCACCGGGGAGCTGTTTTTT. This codes for CASSLQGSDSSTGELFF.

The rearrangement uses TRBV5-1 and TRBJ2-2; tentative D call: TRBD1 (5 bases). The germline gives CDR1 SGHRS, CDR2 YFSETQ. The CDR3 spans 14 residues. Trimming removed 0 bases at V and 4 bases at J, with 7 bases between. DNA for the CDR3: TGCGCCAGCAGCTTGGGGGGCCCCACCGGGGAGCTGTTTTTT. Amino acids: CASSLGGPTGELFF. Full variable domain (missing parts from reference TRBV5-1 and TRBJ2-2): KAGVTQTPRYLIKTRGQQVTLSCSPISGHRSVSWYQQTPGQGLQFLFEYFSETQRNKGNFPGRFSGRQFSNSRSEMNVSTLELGDSALYLCASSLGGPTGELFFGEGSRLTVL.

This clone has a single count. The chain joins TRBV5-5 to TRBJ1-1, with 10 bases matching TRBD1. CDR3 size: 16 residues. The germline V gene encodes CDR1 SGHKS and CDR2 YYEKEE (reference sequence). Trimming cost V 3 bases and J 4 bases; bases outside gene matches: 9. The CDR3 loop reads CASSWRTGGTSTEAFF. For the CDR3, the DNA is TGTGCCAGCAGCTGGAGGACAGGGGGAACGAGCACTGAAGCTTTCTTT. Drawing the rest from reference TRBV5-5 and TRBJ1-1, the complete variable domain is DAGVTQSPTHLIKTRGQQVTLRCSPISGHKSVSWYQQVLGQGPQFIFQYYEKEERGRGNFPDRFSARQFPNYSSELNVNALLLGDSALYLCASSWRTGGTSTEAFFGQGTRLTVV.

The J gene is TRBJ1-6, the V gene TRBV7-2, with D perhaps TRBD1 (5 bases). The germline gives CDR1 SGHTA, CDR2 FQGNSA. There are 18 residues in the CDR3. V was shortened by 2 bases and J by 6 bases, with 20 bases between the two germline ends. CDR3 residues: CASSLQGLGAGGNSPLHF. The CDR3 DNA sequence: TGTGCCAGCAGCTTACAGGGACTTGGCGCAGGAGGTAATTCACCCCTCCACTTT.

The chain has TRBV5-1 and TRBJ2-5, with a tentative D call TRBD1 (5 bases). Trimming took off 5 bases at V and 2 bases at J, with 16 bases between the two ends. CDR1 is SGHRS and CDR2 is YFSETQ in the germline V gene. The CDR3 sequence is 15 residues long. CDR3 in amino acids: CASSINAAGQETQYF. The DNA for the CDR3 is TGCGCCAGCAGTATTAACGCGGCAGGGCAAGAGACCCAGTACTTC.

This rearrangement joins TRBV7-3 to TRBJ2-2; TRBD1 agrees at 9 bases. V was clipped by 8 bases and J by 5 bases; unmatched bases: 0. Germline V gene sequence: CDR1 SGHTA, CDR2 FQGTGA. The CDR3 spans 12 residues. This CDR3 is CASGTGTGELFF. The CDR3 DNA reads as TGTGCCAGCGGGACAGGGACCGGGGAGCTGTTTTTT.

The chain links TRBV5-4 to TRBJ2-3; perhaps TRBD1 as D (5 bases). Trimming took 0 bases from V and 4 from J, leaving 9 bases between them. CDR1 is SGHNT and CDR2 is YYREEE in the germline V gene (reference sequence). The CDR3 totals 14 residues. The CDR3 protein is CASSLVGAADTQYF. CDR3 coding DNA: TGTGCCAGCAGCTTGGTAGGGGCAGCAGATACGCAGTATTTT.

This clone was seen a few times. The chain is built from TRBV6-2 or TRBV6-3 and TRBJ2-7, with 9 bases aligning to TRBD2. The CDR3 spans 13 residues. Germline CDR1 MNHEY, CDR2 SVGEGT. The ends lost 6 bases at V and 3 bases at J; junction bases unmatched: 3. DNA for the CDR3: TGTGCCAGCAGCGATAGCGGGGGCTACGAGCAGTACTTC. Protein: CASSDSGGYEQYF.

This clone was observed a single time. This chain connects TRBV14 to TRBJ1-1; perhaps TRBD1 as D (5 bases). The CDR3 is 12 residues long. The germline V and J ends were trimmed by 4 bases and 7 bases, with 10 bases remaining between them. In germline, CDR1 is SGHDN, CDR2 FVKESK. CDR3 loop: CASSPSRVEAFF. The CDR3 DNA reads as TGTGCCAGCAGCCCTAGCAGGGTTGAAGCTTTCTTT.